A single sample is the source of the 7 T cell receptor beta chains below, sequenced in a study of shared clonotypes between healthy human individuals (dated by TCRdb to the early 2020s). CD8 naive samples consisted of CD45RO-negative cells that were positively selected for CCR7, yielding a CD45RA+CCR7+ population without TemRA cells. The library was obtained by the immunoSEQ multiplex PCR assay. TCRdb holds this immuneACCESS table with in-frame rearrangements only. Some clones are missing; in checked studies, unresolved V genes explain under half, and the rest has no known cause. This sample gives about 2.1 million clones in total; 85% to 95% of them show up just once. The ten largest clones capture around 1.7% of the sample. The sequenced sample consisted of naive CD8+ T cells from PBMCs. The cell subset or site label on this specimen signifies: CD45RA+CCR7+. The receptors were gathered from a man between 18 and 29 years old in good health. Some clones in this sample may be carry-over from other donors' samples.

In nucleotides, the CDR3 is TGTGCCAGCAGTTCCCTTCGGGTGCGCGGTCAGCCCCAGCATTTT. Its protein product is CASSSLRVRGQPQHF. V gene TRBV27 combines with J gene TRBJ1-5; no clear D gene. CDR1 MNHEY and CDR2 SMNVEV come from the germline V gene (reference sequence). V was trimmed by 4 bases and J by 6 bases, leaving 16 bases between them. CDR3 length equals 15 residues.

V gene TRBV9 combines with J gene TRBJ2-5; a weak D match, TRBD2 (6 bases). The ends were cut back, 4 bases at V and 4 bases at J, with 17 bases in the middle. Germline V gene data show CDR1 as SGDLS and CDR2 as YYNGEE. The CDR3 is 15 residues long. Here the CDR3 reads CASSPGGSDGETQYF. The DNA of the CDR3 is TGTGCCAGCAGCCCTGGAGGGAGCGACGGAGAGACCCAGTACTTC.

This chain joins TRBV7-8 and TRBJ2-5; D call uncertain. With 4 bases removed from V and 7 bases from J, the gap between germline ends came to 16 bases. Germline loops: CDR1 SGHVS, CDR2 FQNEAQ. The CDR3 extends over 14 amino acids. In nucleotides, the CDR3 is TGTGCCAGCAGCTCCCCCCTTGACGGGTGGACCCAGTACTTC. Translating gives CASSSPLDGWTQYF.

CDR3 nucleotides: TGTGCCAGCAGCCCCAGGGGGAGGACCAATCTTCAAGAAGCTTTCTTT. As protein: CASSPRGRTNLQEAFF. The chain uses TRBV14 and TRBJ1-1, with 7 bases that match TRBD1. The J segment lost 8 bases and the V segment lost 4 bases, leaving 16 bases of the junction unmatched. Germline CDR1 reads SGHDN; CDR2 reads FVKESK. This CDR3 comprises 16 residues.

J is TRBJ2-2 and V is TRBV6-5, with unresolved D. Germline V lookup: CDR1 MNHEY, CDR2 SVGAGI. V dropped 0 bases and J dropped 0 bases, with 5 bases sitting between them. The CDR3 has 15 residues. The CDR3 nucleotides read TGTGCCAGCAGTTACTCACCGTCGAACACCGGGGAGCTGTTTTTT. Its protein product is CASSYSPSNTGELFF.

V gene TRBV6-1 combines with J gene TRBJ2-7; D possibly matches TRBD1 or TRBD2 (5 bases each). V lost 3 bases and J 2 bases, leaving 14 bases between the germline ends. Germline V CDR1 and CDR2: MNHNS, SASEGT. The CDR3 covers 15 residues. CDR3 in amino acids: CASSDAGTEAYEQYF. The CDR3 DNA reads TGTGCCAGCAGTGACGCCGGGACGGAAGCCTACGAGCAGTACTTC.

V usage is TRBV27 and J usage is TRBJ2-7; 9 bases are shared with TRBD1. This CDR3 spans 17 amino acids. J was trimmed by 1 base and V by 7 bases; bases with no gene match: 14. Germline CDR1 is MNHEY and CDR2 is SMNVEV (reference sequence). CDR3 residues: CASTRATGGSYSYEQYF. The CDR3 DNA reads as TGTGCCAGCACCCGGGCGACAGGGGGATCTTATTCCTACGAGCAGTACTTC.